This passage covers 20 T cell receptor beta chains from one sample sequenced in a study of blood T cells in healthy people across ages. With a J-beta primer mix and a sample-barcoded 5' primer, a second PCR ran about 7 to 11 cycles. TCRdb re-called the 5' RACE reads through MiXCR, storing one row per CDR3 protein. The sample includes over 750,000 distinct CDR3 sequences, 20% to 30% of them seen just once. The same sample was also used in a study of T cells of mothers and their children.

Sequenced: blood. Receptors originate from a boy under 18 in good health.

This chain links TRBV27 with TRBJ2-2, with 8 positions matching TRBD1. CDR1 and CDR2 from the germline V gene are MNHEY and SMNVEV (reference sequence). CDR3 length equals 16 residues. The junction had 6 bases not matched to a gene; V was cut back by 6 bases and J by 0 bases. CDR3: CASRRSQGANTGELFF. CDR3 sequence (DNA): TGTGCCAGCAGACGATCACAGGGGGCGAACACCGGGGAGCTGTTTTTT.

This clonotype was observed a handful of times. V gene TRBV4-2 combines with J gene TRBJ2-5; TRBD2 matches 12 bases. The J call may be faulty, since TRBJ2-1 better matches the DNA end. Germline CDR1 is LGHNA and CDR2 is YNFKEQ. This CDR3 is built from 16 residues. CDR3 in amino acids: CASSFSVLAGGNEQFF. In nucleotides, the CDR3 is TGTGCCAGCAGCTTTTCAGTCCTAGCGGGGGGGAATGAGCAGTTCTTC.

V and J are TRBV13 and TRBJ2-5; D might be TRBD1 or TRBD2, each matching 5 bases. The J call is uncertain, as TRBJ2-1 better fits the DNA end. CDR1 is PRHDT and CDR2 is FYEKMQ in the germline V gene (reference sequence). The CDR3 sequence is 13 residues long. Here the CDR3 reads CASSSGAGDEQFF. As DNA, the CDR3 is TGTGCCAGCAGCTCCGGGGCAGGCGATGAGCAGTTCTTC.

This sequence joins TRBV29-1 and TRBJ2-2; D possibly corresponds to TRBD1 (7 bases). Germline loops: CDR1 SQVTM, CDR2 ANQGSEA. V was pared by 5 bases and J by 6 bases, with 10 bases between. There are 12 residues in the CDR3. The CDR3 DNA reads TGCAGCGTTACAGGGGACTCCGGGGAGCTGTTTTTT. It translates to CSVTGDSGELFF.

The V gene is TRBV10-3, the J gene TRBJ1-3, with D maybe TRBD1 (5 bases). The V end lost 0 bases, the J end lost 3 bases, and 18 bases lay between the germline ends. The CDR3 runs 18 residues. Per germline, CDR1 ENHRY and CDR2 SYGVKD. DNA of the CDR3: TGTGCCATCAGTGAGTCGGCCCTCGGGACGGGGATTGGAAACACCATATATTTT. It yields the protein CAISESALGTGIGNTIYF.

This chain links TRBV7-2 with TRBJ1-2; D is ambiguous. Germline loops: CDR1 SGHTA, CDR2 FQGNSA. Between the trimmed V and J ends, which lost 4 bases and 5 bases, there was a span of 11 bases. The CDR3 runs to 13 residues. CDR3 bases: TGTGCCAGCAGCTCGTGGACCGCGTATGGCTACACCTTC. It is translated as CASSSWTAYGYTF.

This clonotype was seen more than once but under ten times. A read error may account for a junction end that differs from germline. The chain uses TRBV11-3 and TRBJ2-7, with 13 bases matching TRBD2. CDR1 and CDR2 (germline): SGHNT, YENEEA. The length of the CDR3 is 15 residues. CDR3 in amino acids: CASSTTSGGNYEQYF. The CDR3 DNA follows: TGCGCCAGCAGCACGACTAGCGGGGGGAACTACGAACAGTACTTC.

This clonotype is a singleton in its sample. The CDR3 DNA reads as TGTGCCATCAGTGAGAATGCTGTTAACTATGGCTACACCTTC. Its protein is CAISENAVNYGYTF. This chain links TRBV10-3 with TRBJ1-2; D ambiguous. The CDR3 has 14 amino acids. Germline loops: CDR1 ENHRY, CDR2 SYGVKD. Trimming cost V 2 bases and J 1 base, with 8 bases left between them.

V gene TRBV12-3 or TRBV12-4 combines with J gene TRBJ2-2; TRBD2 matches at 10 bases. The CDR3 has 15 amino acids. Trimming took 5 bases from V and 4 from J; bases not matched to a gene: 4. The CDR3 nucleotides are TGTGCCAGCAGTCCTTCTAGCGGGAGCACCGGGGAGCTGTTTTTT. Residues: CASSPSSGSTGELFF.

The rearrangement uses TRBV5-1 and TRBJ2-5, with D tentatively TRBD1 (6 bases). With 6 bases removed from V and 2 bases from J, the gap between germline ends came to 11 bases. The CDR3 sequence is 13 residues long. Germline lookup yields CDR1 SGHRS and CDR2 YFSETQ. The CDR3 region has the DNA TGCGCCAGCAACCCAGGGGTACAAGAGACCCAGTACTTC. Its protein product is CASNPGVQETQYF.

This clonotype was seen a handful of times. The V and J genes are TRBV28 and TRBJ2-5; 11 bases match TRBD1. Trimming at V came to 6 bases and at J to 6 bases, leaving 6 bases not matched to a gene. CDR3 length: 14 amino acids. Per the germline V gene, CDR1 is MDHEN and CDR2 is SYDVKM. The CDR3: CASRGTGGKKTQYF. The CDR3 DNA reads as TGTGCCAGCAGAGGGACAGGGGGAAAGAAGACCCAGTACTTC.

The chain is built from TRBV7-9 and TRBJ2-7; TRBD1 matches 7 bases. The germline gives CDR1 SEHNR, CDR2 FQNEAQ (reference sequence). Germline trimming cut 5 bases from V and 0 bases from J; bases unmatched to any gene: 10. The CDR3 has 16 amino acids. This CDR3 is CASSDDRVTLSYEQYF. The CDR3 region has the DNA TGTGCCAGCAGCGACGACAGGGTAACCCTCTCCTACGAGCAGTACTTC.

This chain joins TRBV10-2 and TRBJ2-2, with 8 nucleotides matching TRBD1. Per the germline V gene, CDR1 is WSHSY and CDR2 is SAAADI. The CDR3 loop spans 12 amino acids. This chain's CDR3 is CDQGAITGELFF. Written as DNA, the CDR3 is TGCGACCAGGGGGCAATCACCGGGGAGCTGTTTTTT.

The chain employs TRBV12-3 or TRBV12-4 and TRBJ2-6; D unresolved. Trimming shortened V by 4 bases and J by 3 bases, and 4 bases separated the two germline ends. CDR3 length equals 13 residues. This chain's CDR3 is CASSSDGANVLTF. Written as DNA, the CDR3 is TGTGCCAGCAGTTCAGATGGGGCCAACGTCCTGACTTTC.

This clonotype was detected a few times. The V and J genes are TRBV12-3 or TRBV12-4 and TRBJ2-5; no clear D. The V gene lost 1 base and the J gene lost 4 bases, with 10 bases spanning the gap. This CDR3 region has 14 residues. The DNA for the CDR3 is TGTGCCAGCAGTTTAGTGGGCAGCCCAGAGACCCAGTACTTC. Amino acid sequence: CASSLVGSPETQYF.

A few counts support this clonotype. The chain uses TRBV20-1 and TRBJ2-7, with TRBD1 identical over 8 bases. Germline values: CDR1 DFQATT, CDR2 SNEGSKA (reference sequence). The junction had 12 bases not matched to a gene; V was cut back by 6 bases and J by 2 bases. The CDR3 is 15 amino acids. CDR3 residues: CSATQPRQGPYEQYF. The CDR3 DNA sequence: TGCAGTGCAACCCAACCCCGACAGGGGCCCTACGAGCAGTACTTC.

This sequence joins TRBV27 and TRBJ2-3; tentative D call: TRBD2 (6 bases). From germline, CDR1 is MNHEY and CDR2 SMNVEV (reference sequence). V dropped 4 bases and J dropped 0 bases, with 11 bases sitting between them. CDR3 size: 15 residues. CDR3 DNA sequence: TGTGCCAGCAGTTCATCTAGCGCTAGCACAGATACGCAGTATTTT. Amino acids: CASSSSSASTDTQYF.

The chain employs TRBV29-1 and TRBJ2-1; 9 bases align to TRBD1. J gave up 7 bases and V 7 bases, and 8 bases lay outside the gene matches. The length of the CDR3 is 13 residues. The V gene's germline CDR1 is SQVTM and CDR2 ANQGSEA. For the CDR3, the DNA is TGCAGCGACGGGACAGGGAGAGTGAATGAGCAGTTCTTC. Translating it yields CSDGTGRVNEQFF.

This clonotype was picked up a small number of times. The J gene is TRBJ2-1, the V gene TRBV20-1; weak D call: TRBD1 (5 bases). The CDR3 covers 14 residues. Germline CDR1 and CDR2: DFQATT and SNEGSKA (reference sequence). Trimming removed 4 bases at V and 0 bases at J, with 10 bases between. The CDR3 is CSAMGHSSYNEQFF. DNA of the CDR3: TGCAGTGCTATGGGGCATAGCTCCTACAATGAGCAGTTCTTC.

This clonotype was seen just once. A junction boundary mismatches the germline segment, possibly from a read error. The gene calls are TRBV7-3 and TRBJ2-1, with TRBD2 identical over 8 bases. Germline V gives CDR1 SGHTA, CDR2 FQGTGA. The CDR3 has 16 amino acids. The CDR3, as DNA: TGTGCCAGCAGCTTAACCGCGAGGCGGGGGGAAAATGACCAGTTCTTC. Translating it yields CASSLTARRGENDQFF.